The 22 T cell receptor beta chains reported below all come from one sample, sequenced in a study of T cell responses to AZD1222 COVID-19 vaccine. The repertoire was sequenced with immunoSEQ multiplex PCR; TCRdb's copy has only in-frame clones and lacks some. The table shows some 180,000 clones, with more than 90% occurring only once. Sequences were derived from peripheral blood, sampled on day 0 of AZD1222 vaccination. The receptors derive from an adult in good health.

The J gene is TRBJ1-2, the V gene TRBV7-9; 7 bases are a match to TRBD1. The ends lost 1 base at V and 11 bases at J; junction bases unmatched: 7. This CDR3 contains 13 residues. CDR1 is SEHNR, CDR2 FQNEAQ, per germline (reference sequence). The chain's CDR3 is CASSLGDSPYYTF. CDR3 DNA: TGTGCCAGCAGCTTAGGGGACAGTCCTTATTACACCTTC. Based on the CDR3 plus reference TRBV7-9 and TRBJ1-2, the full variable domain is DTGVSQNPRHKITKRGQNVTFRCDPISEHNRLYWYRQTLGQGPEFLTYFQNEAQLEKSRLLSDRFSAERPKGSFSTLEIQRTEQGDSAMYLCASSLGDSPYYTFGSGTRLTVV.

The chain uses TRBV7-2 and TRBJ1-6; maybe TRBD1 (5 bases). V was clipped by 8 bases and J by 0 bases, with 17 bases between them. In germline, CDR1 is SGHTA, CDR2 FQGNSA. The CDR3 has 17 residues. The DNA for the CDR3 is TGTGCCAGCCGGGGAGGGGCTGCGAGCTCCTATAATTCACCCCTCCACTTT. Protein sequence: CASRGGAASSYNSPLHF.

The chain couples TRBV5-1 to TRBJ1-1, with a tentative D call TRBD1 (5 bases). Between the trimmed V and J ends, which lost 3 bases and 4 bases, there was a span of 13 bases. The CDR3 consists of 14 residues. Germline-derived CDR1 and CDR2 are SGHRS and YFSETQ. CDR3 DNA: TGCGCCAGCAGCTGGGGGAGCGGGGGCACTGAAGCTTTCTTT. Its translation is CASSWGSGGTEAFF.

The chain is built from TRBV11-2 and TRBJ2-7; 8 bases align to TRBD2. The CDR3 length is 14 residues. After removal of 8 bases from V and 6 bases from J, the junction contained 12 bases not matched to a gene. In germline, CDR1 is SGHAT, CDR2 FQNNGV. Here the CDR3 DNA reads TGTGCCAGCGGGAGGAGCGGGAGTTATGCCGAGCAGTACTTC. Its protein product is CASGRSGSYAEQYF.

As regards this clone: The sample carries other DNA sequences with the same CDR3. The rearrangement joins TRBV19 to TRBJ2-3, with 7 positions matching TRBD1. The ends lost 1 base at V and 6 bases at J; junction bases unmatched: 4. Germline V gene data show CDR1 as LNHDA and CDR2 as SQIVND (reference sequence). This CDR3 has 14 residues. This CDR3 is CASSIGTGADTQYF. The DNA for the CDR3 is TGTGCCAGTAGTATAGGAACAGGGGCGGATACGCAGTATTTT.

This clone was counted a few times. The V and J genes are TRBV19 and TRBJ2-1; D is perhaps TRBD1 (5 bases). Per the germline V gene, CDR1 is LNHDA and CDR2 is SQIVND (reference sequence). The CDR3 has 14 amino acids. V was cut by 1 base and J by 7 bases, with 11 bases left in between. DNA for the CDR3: TGTGCCAGTAGTATAGGTCAGGGCTGGAATGAGCAGTTCTTC. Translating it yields CASSIGQGWNEQFF.

This chain's CDR3 is CASNMGQGPSPQHF. As DNA, the CDR3 is TGTGCCAGCAACATGGGACAGGGGCCATCGCCCCAGCATTTT. The gene calls are TRBV2 and TRBJ1-5; 10 positions agree with TRBD1. The germline gives CDR1 SNHLY, CDR2 FYNNEI. This CDR3 contains 14 residues. V gave up 7 bases and J gave up 9 bases; unmatched junction bases: 9.

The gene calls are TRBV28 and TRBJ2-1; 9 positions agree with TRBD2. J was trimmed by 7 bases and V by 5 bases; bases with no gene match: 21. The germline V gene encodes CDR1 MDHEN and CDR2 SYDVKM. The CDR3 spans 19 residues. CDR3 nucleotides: TGTGCCAGCAGTCCCTGGGCAGGGACTAGCACGACAAGGAGGAATGAGCAGTTCTTC. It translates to CASSPWAGTSTTRRNEQFF.

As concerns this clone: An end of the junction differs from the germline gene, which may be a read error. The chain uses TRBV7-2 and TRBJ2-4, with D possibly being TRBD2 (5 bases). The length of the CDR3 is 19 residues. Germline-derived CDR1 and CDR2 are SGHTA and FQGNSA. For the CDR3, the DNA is TGTGCCAGCACCTTAGGGAGACTGCGGAGCGGCATAGCCAAAAACATTCAGTACTTC. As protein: CASTLGRLRSGIAKNIQYF.

CDR3: CASSMAETQYF. DNA of the CDR3: TGTGCCAGTAGTATGGCAGAGACCCAGTACTTC. This chain links TRBV19 with TRBJ2-5; D unresolved. V lost 3 bases to trimming and J lost 4 bases, with 3 bases between them. CDR1 is LNHDA and CDR2 is SQIVND in the germline V gene (reference sequence). This CDR3 has 11 residues.

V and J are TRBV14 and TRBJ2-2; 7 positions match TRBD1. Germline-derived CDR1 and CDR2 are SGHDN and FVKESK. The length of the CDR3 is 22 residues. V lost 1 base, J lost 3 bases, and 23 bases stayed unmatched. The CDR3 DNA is TGTGCCAGCAGCCAAGTTGAGCCCCTAGACAGGGTGAAAGCTGTGGACACCGGGGAGCTGTTTTTT. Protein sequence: CASSQVEPLDRVKAVDTGELFF.

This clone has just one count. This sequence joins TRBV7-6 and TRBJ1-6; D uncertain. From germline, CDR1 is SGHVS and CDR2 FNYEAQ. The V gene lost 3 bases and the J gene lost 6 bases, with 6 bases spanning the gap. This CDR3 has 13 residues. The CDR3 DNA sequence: TGTGCCAGCAGCTTTCAGCCTAATTCACCCCTCCACTTT. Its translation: CASSFQPNSPLHF.

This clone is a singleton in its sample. The CDR3 DNA sequence: TGTGCCAGCAGGCGCGGACAGGGAGGTTCCTACGAGCAGTACTTC. This translates into CASRRGQGGSYEQYF. The V gene is TRBV6-5, the J gene TRBJ2-7, with 8 bases aligning to TRBD1. In germline, CDR1 is MNHEY, CDR2 SVGAGI. This CDR3 spans 15 amino acids. J lost 1 base, V lost 6 bases, and 8 bases had no gene match.

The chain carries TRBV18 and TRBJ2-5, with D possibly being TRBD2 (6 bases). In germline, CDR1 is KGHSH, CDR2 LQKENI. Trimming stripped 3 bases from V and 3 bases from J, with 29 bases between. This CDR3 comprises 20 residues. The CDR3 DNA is TGTGCCAGCTCACCTTTCACAGTGGCAAGGCATGGCGGGAAGGAAGAGACCCAGTACTTC. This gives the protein CASSPFTVARHGGKEETQYF.

This chain's CDR3 is CASRSRQGAYEQYF. CDR3 nucleotides: TGTGCCAGTAGATCTCGACAGGGGGCCTACGAGCAGTACTTC. The genes are TRBV19 and TRBJ2-7; 9 nucleotides align to TRBD1. The germline CDR1 and CDR2 sequences are LNHDA and SQIVND (reference sequence). CDR3 length: 14 residues. V shed 6 bases, J shed 2 bases, and the junction held 5 bases outside the gene matches. The full variable domain, with the rest looked up from reference TRBV19 and TRBJ2-7, is DGGITQSPKYLFRKEGQNVTLSCEQNLNHDAMYWYRQDPGQGLRLIYYSQIVNDFQKGDIAEGYSVSREKKESFPLTVTSAQKNPTAFYLCASRSRQGAYEQYFGPGTRLTVT.

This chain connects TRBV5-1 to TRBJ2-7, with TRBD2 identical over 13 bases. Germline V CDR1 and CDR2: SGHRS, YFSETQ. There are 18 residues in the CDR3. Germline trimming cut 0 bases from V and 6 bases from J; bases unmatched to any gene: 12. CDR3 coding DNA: TGCGCCAGCAGCTTGGGGGTACTAGCGGGAGGGAATCCGGGCGAGCAGTACTTC. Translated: CASSLGVLAGGNPGEQYF.

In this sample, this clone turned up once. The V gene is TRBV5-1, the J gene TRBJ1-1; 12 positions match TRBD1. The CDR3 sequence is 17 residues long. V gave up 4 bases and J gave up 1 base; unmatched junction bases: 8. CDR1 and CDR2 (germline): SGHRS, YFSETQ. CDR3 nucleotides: TGCGCCAGCAGCCCCGGGACAGGGGGCAAGTCGAACACTGAAGCTTTCTTT. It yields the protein CASSPGTGGKSNTEAFF.

CDR3 in amino acids: CSVRDWNEQFF. In DNA form, the CDR3 reads TGCAGCGTCCGGGACTGGAATGAGCAGTTCTTC. The chain recombines TRBV29-1 with TRBJ2-1; weak D call: TRBD2 (6 bases). Germline V lookup: CDR1 SQVTM, CDR2 ANQGSEA. Trimming pared 6 bases from V and 7 bases from J, leaving 10 bases between. The CDR3 spans 11 residues.

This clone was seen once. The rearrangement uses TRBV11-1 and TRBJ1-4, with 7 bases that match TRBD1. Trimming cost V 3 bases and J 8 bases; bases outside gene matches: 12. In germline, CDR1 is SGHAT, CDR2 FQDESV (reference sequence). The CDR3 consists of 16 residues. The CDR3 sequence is CASSFGLGGLAEKLFF. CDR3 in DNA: TGTGCCAGCAGCTTTGGGCTAGGGGGCTTGGCGGAAAAACTGTTTTTT.

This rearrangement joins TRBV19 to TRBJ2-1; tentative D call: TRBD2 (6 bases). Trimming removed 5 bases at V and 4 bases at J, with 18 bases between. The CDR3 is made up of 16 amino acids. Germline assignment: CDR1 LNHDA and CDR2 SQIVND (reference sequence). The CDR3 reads CASSPRTNPSYNEQFF. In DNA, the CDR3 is TGTGCCAGTAGTCCGCGGACTAACCCTTCTTACAATGAGCAGTTCTTC.

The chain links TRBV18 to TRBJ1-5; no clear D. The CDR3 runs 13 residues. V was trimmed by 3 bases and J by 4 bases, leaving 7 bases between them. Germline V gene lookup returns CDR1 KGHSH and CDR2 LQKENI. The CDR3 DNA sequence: TGTGCCAGCTCACCGCAGTGGAATCAGCCCCAGCATTTT. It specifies CASSPQWNQPQHF. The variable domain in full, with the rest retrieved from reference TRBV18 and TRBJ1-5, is NAGVMQNPRHLVRRRGQEARLRCSPMKGHSHVYWYRQLPEEGLKFMVYLQKENIIDESGMPKERFSAEFPKEGPSILRIQQVVRGDSAAYFCASSPQWNQPQHFGDGTRLSIL.

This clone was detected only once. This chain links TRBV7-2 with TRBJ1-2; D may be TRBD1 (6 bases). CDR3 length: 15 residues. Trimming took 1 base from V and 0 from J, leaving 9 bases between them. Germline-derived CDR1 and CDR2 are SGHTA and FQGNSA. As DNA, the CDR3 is TGTGCCAGCAGCTTAGAGGGGGGCCCTAACTATGGCTACACCTTC. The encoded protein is CASSLEGGPNYGYTF.